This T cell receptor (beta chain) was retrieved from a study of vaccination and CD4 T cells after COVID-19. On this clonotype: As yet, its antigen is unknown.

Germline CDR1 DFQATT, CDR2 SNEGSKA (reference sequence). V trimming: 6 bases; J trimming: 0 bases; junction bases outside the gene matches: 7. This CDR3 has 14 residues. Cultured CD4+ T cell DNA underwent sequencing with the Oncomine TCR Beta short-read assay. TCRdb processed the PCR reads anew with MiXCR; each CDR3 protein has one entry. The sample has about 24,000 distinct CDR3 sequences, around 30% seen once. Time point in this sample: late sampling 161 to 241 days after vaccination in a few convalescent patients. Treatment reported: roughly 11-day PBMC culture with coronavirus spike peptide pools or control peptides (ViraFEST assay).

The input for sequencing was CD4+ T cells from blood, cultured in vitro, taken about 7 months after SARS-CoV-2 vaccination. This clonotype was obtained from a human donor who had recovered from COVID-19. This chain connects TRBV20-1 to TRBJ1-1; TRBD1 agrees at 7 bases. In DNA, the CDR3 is TGCAGTGCCAGAAGACAGGGAATGAACACTGAAGCTTTCTTT. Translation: CSARRQGMNTEAFF.